The next 32 T cell receptor beta chains were all read from a single sample in a study of blood T cell repertoires in COVID-19. Sequencing was performed with immunoSEQ multiplex PCR; in TCRdb, only in-frame clones are kept and a portion is missing. The sample includes 150,000 to 200,000 clones, 85% to 90% of them seen just once. Sequencing used peripheral blood. These receptors originate from a man aged 50-59 years who had recovered from COVID-19.

This clone was found a few times. The chain couples TRBV3-1 (or the pseudogene TRBV3-2) to TRBJ2-7, with 10 bases that match TRBD1. The CDR3 has 17 amino acids. The V gene end was trimmed by 1 base and the J gene end by 3 bases; junction bases not matched to a gene: 9. The germline V gene encodes CDR1 LGHDT and CDR2 YNNKEL (reference sequence). The CDR3 bases are TGTGCCAGCAGCCAAGGGGGACAGGGGAGTTGGGTCTACGAGCAGTACTTC. Its translation is CASSQGGQGSWVYEQYF.

The gene calls are TRBV3-1 (or the pseudogene TRBV3-2) and TRBJ1-3, with D perhaps TRBD1 (5 bases). The CDR3 has 15 amino acids. In germline, CDR1 is LGHDT, CDR2 YNNKEL (reference sequence). Trimming left V 1 base short and J 0 bases short, with 7 bases between. The DNA of the CDR3 is TGTGCCAGCAGCCAAGGCAGGGCCTCTGGAAACACCATATATTTT. Protein product: CASSQGRASGNTIYF.

The chain combines TRBV6-2 or TRBV6-3 with TRBJ2-7; a possible D gene is TRBD2 (6 bases). CDR3 length: 17 amino acids. V lost 2 bases and J 2 bases, leaving 19 bases between the germline ends. CDR1 is MNHEY, CDR2 SVGEGT, per germline. In DNA form, the CDR3 reads TGTGCCAGCAGTTACCGTCGGAGGGAGCGGCTTACCTACGAGCAGTACTTC. It codes for CASSYRRRERLTYEQYF.

This clone was observed a single time. J is TRBJ1-1 and V is TRBV6-5; D is perhaps TRBD1 (5 bases). Germline V gives CDR1 MNHEY, CDR2 SVGAGI. The CDR3 contains 15 residues. V lost 1 base to trimming and J lost 1 base, with 10 bases between them. This CDR3 reads CASSYLGQGNTEAFF. CDR3 nucleotides: TGTGCCAGCAGTTACTTGGGGCAGGGGAACACTGAAGCTTTCTTT.

V gene TRBV28 combines with J gene TRBJ2-5; 9 bases are a match to TRBD1. The ends lost 4 bases at V and 3 bases at J; junction bases unmatched: 6. CDR1 is MDHEN and CDR2 is SYDVKM in the germline V gene. The length of the CDR3 is 15 residues. Here the CDR3 DNA reads TGTGCCAGCAGTTCCTCGGGACAGGGAAAAGAGACCCAGTACTTC. Residues: CASSSSGQGKETQYF. Filled out from reference TRBV28 and TRBJ2-5, the complete variable domain reads DVKVTQSSRYLVKRTGEKVFLECVQDMDHENMFWYRQDPGLGLRLIYFSYDVKMKEKGDIPEGYSVSREKKERFSLILESASTNQTSMYLCASSSSGQGKETQYFGPGTRLLVL.

This rearrangement joins TRBV4-2 to TRBJ1-6, with 11 bases matching TRBD1. The CDR3 is 15 residues long. Per germline, CDR1 LGHNA and CDR2 YNFKEQ. V was pared by 1 base and J by 10 bases, with 3 bases of the junction left unmatched. The CDR3 region is CASSQVGTGGSPLHF. CDR3 bases: TGTGCCAGCAGCCAAGTCGGGACAGGGGGGTCACCCCTCCACTTT.

The chain combines TRBV6-2 or TRBV6-3 with TRBJ2-7; the match to TRBD2 covers 14 bases. Germline V gene data show CDR1 as MNHEY and CDR2 as SVGEGT. The CDR3 consists of 15 residues. V shed 6 bases, J shed 7 bases, and the junction held 8 bases outside the gene matches. This CDR3 reads CASSRGLAGGFEQYF. CDR3 nucleotide sequence: TGTGCCAGCAGCCGCGGACTAGCGGGAGGATTTGAGCAGTACTTC.

This clone was observed a single time. This rearrangement joins TRBV24-1 to TRBJ1-1; D not resolved. The CDR3 length is 13 residues. V was pared by 5 bases and J by 6 bases, with 12 bases between. From germline, CDR1 is KGHDR and CDR2 SFDVKD. CDR3 coding DNA: TGTGCCACCAGTGCCCACGGGAGGGCTGAAGCTTTCTTT. Protein sequence: CATSAHGRAEAFF.

V usage is TRBV15 and J usage is TRBJ1-2; 11 positions match TRBD1. After removal of 5 bases from V and 6 bases from J, the junction contained 8 bases not matched to a gene. This CDR3 has 15 residues. Germline assignment: CDR1 LNHNV and CDR2 YYDKDF (reference sequence). The CDR3, as DNA: TGTGCCACCAGCCTTGCCCGGACAGGGGGCCATGGCTACACCTTC. It encodes CATSLARTGGHGYTF.

The chain recombines TRBV6-2 or TRBV6-3 with TRBJ2-7; 10 nucleotides match TRBD1. From germline, CDR1 is MNHEY and CDR2 SVGEGT. V lost 0 bases to trimming and J lost 4 bases; unmatched junction nucleotides: 3. The CDR3 is 15 residues long. Here the CDR3 reads CASSYSGTGDYEQYF. The CDR3 DNA reads TGTGCCAGCAGTTACTCGGGGACAGGGGATTACGAGCAGTACTTC.

The chain uses TRBV24-1 and TRBJ2-1, with 10 positions matching TRBD2. CDR1 is KGHDR, CDR2 SFDVKD, per germline. There are 14 residues in the CDR3. V lost 4 bases, J lost 7 bases, and 3 bases stayed unmatched. CDR3 nucleotides: TGTGCCACCAGTGAGGCTAGCGGGAGAAATGAGCAGTTCTTC. Protein product: CATSEASGRNEQFF.

The V call is TRBV11-2, the J call TRBJ2-3; D remains unclear. CDR1 and CDR2 from the germline V gene are SGHAT and FQNNGV. Deletions cut 2 bases from V and 3 bases from J, with 9 bases between. The CDR3 covers 14 residues. The CDR3 DNA follows: TGTGCCAGCAGCTTAATCCCCGGGACAGATACGCAGTATTTT. This sequence encodes CASSLIPGTDTQYF.

The chain couples TRBV14 to TRBJ2-5, with 12 bases lining up with TRBD2. The CDR3 consists of 18 residues. Germline V lookup: CDR1 SGHDN, CDR2 FVKESK. Trimming cost V 3 bases and J 2 bases; bases outside gene matches: 10. CDR3 DNA sequence: TGTGCCAGCAGCCACGAACCCAGGGGACTAGCGGGTCAAGAGACCCAGTACTTC. Protein: CASSHEPRGLAGQETQYF.

The V gene is TRBV2, the J gene TRBJ2-7; 7 bases line up with TRBD1. The junction had 2 bases not matched to a gene; V was cut back by 7 bases and J by 2 bases. Germline V gives CDR1 SNHLY, CDR2 FYNNEI. This CDR3 has 12 residues. Here the CDR3 DNA reads TGTGCCAGCACGGGACAGACCTACGAGCAGTACTTC. Amino acids: CASTGQTYEQYF.

Notes on this clone: In the same sample, other DNA sequences code for this CDR3. The CDR3 nucleotides read TGCGCCAGCAGCTTCGGGACAGGGAATGAAAAACTGTTTTTT. It yields the protein CASSFGTGNEKLFF. The chain links TRBV5-1 to TRBJ1-4, with 9 bases identical to TRBD1. Per germline, CDR1 SGHRS and CDR2 YFSETQ. The trim removed 2 bases at V and 5 bases at J, leaving 1 base unmatched. CDR3 length: 14 residues. Drawing the rest from reference TRBV5-1 and TRBJ1-4, the complete variable domain is KAGVTQTPRYLIKTRGQQVTLSCSPISGHRSVSWYQQTPGQGLQFLFEYFSETQRNKGNFPGRFSGRQFSNSRSEMNVSTLELGDSALYLCASSFGTGNEKLFFGSGTQLSVL.

This rearrangement joins TRBV2 to TRBJ1-1; 8 bases align to TRBD1. This CDR3 comprises 15 residues. V lost 6 bases to trimming and J lost 8 bases; unmatched junction nucleotides: 14. The germline CDR1 and CDR2 sequences are SNHLY and FYNNEI. CDR3 nucleotides: TGTGCCAGCAGCGAAACAAAAACAGGGGGGACGGAAGCTTTCTTT. Its translation: CASSETKTGGTEAFF.

The V and J genes are TRBV5-1 and TRBJ2-6, with 10 bases identical to TRBD2. The germline gives CDR1 SGHRS, CDR2 YFSETQ. Trimming at V came to 2 bases and at J to 3 bases, leaving 17 bases not matched to a gene. This CDR3 is built from 21 residues. The CDR3 nucleotides are TGCGCCAGCAGCTTAGGGGCGCATAGCGGGGGGACCTATTTTGGGGCCAACGTCCTGACTTTC. Translated, it gives CASSLGAHSGGTYFGANVLTF. The full variable domain, its missing parts supplied by reference TRBV5-1 and TRBJ2-6, is KAGVTQTPRYLIKTRGQQVTLSCSPISGHRSVSWYQQTPGQGLQFLFEYFSETQRNKGNFPGRFSGRQFSNSRSEMNVSTLELGDSALYLCASSLGAHSGGTYFGANVLTFGAGSRLTVL.

The rearrangement links TRBV3-1 (or the pseudogene TRBV3-2) to TRBJ2-6; TRBD1 might be the D (5 bases). Germline V gene data show CDR1 as LGHDT and CDR2 as YNNKEL (reference sequence). CDR3 size: 15 residues. V gave up 2 bases and J gave up 8 bases, with 13 bases separating them. The CDR3 reads CASSQNPRVSNVLTF. DNA for the CDR3: TGTGCCAGCAGCCAAAACCCCAGGGTGTCCAACGTCCTGACTTTC.

The rearrangement links TRBV25-1 to TRBJ1-6; 8 bases line up with TRBD1. CDR1 is MGHDK and CDR2 is SYGVNS in the germline V gene. V shed 3 bases, J shed 9 bases, and the junction held 7 bases outside the gene matches. The CDR3 runs 15 residues. The CDR3 region is CASSDRTGRISPLHF. For the CDR3, the DNA is TGTGCCAGCAGTGACAGGACAGGGAGAATTTCACCCCTCCACTTT.

The chain couples TRBV28 to TRBJ1-2, with 8 positions matching TRBD1. With V trimmed by 5 bases and J by 4 bases, 9 bases remained unmatched. This CDR3 comprises 15 residues. The V gene's germline CDR1 is MDHEN and CDR2 SYDVKM. In DNA form, the CDR3 reads TGTGCCAGCAGTCCAATCCGGACAGGGAGCTATGGCTACACCTTC. Translated, it gives CASSPIRTGSYGYTF.

J is TRBJ1-2 and V is TRBV30; TRBD1 might be the D (5 bases). The V gene's germline CDR1 is GTSNPN and CDR2 SVGIG (reference sequence). The V end was cut by 0 bases, the J end by 5 bases, with 13 bases between. The CDR3 is 14 residues long. In DNA form, the CDR3 reads TGTGCCTGGAGTGTGGGGACGCGGGAGTATGGCTACACCTTC. Protein product: CAWSVGTREYGYTF.

V is TRBV15 and J is TRBJ1-6; D might be TRBD1 (6 bases). This CDR3 is 17 amino acids long. CDR1 is LNHNV, CDR2 YYDKDF, per germline (reference sequence). Deletions cut 0 bases from V and 9 bases from J, with 18 bases between. The CDR3 spells CATSRDRPQGRGSPLHF. The CDR3 nucleotides are TGTGCCACCAGCAGAGATCGCCCACAGGGCCGGGGTTCACCCCTCCACTTT.

This clone has more than one count but fewer than ten. The genes are TRBV5-4 and TRBJ2-7, with 9 bases matching TRBD1. The CDR3 length is 14 residues. Germline CDR1 SGHNT, CDR2 YYREEE (reference sequence). V lost 4 bases and J lost 6; bases outside the gene matches: 8. CDR3 in DNA: TGTGCCAGCAGCATTGGACAGGGGAGAGGCGAGCAGTACTTC. It is translated as CASSIGQGRGEQYF.

This clone was counted a single time. V is TRBV6-5 and J is TRBJ1-2, with D perhaps matching TRBD1 (5 bases). The CDR3 covers 14 residues. Trimming removed 5 bases from V and 5 bases from J, with 15 bases in between. Germline CDR1 reads MNHEY; CDR2 reads SVGAGI. This CDR3 reads CASSPGTRGYGYTF. CDR3 DNA: TGTGCCAGCAGTCCCGGGACGCGGGGGTATGGCTACACCTTC.

The chain's CDR3 is CASSAQSEGTQYF. CDR3 DNA sequence: TGTGCCAGCAGTGCACAAAGCGAAGGTACGCAGTATTTT. The rearrangement joins TRBV6-4 to TRBJ2-3; no clear D. Trimming took 4 bases from V and 8 from J, leaving 13 bases between them. CDR3 length: 13 amino acids. Germline V gives CDR1 MRHNA, CDR2 SNTAGT.

The V gene is TRBV19, the J gene TRBJ1-1; D not resolved. Germline loops: CDR1 LNHDA, CDR2 SQIVND (reference sequence). Trimming stripped 1 base from V and 4 bases from J, with 13 bases between. The CDR3 is 15 residues long. As DNA, the CDR3 is TGTGCCAGTAGTATAGGGTCAGGTTATGGCACTGAAGCTTTCTTT. It encodes CASSIGSGYGTEAFF.

V usage is TRBV25-1 and J usage is TRBJ1-4; no reliable D call. Germline CDR1 and CDR2: MGHDK and SYGVNS. The CDR3 length is 14 residues. The V and J ends lost 6 bases and 6 bases respectively, with 14 bases between them. The CDR3 DNA reads as TGTGCCAGCAGCCCCCAAGGAGGTCATGAAAAACTGTTTTTT. This encodes CASSPQGGHEKLFF. Drawing the rest from reference TRBV25-1 and TRBJ1-4, the complete variable domain is EADIYQTPRYLVIGTGKKITLECSQTMGHDKMYWYQQDPGMELHLIHYSYGVNSTEKGDLSSESTVSRIRTEHFPLTLESARPSHTSQYLCASSPQGGHEKLFFGSGTQLSVL.

This clone was recorded once. The chain recombines TRBV5-4 with TRBJ2-3, with TRBD2 matching 8 bases. Germline V gene lookup returns CDR1 SGHNT and CDR2 YYREEE (reference sequence). Trimming at V came to 3 bases and at J to 0 bases, leaving 12 bases not matched to a gene. This CDR3 has 18 amino acids. CDR3 sequence (DNA): TGTGCCAGCAGCTGGGTTCTAGCGGGTATCAATAGCACAGATACGCAGTATTTT. It encodes CASSWVLAGINSTDTQYF.

The J gene is TRBJ2-1, the V gene TRBV5-1; tentatively, D is TRBD2 (6 bases). CDR1 SGHRS and CDR2 YFSETQ come from the germline V gene. Trimming left V 8 bases short and J 4 bases short, with 16 bases between. The CDR3 runs 14 residues. This CDR3 is CASSGLAGYNEQFF. The DNA for the CDR3 is TGCGCCAGTAGCGGCTTAGCAGGGTACAATGAGCAGTTCTTC.

The rearrangement uses TRBV6-6 and TRBJ1-1; no firm D call. From germline, CDR1 is MNHNY and CDR2 SVGAGI (reference sequence). This CDR3 region has 15 residues. V dropped 10 bases and J dropped 4 bases, with 22 bases sitting between them. The CDR3 DNA follows: TGTGCCACCAACGAAGGAGGGAAGTGGAGCACTGAAGCTTTCTTT. Translating it yields CATNEGGKWSTEAFF.

The chain has TRBV7-9 and TRBJ2-1; 7 bases align to TRBD1. The V and J ends lost 4 bases and 0 bases, in that order; junction bases with no gene match: 6. CDR1 and CDR2 from the germline V gene are SEHNR and FQNEAQ (reference sequence). CDR3 length: 16 residues. This CDR3 is CASSSGAGGSYNEQFF. The CDR3 nucleotides are TGTGCCAGCAGCTCCGGCGCAGGGGGCTCCTACAATGAGCAGTTCTTC.

V gene TRBV4-3 combines with J gene TRBJ2-1; D uncertain. CDR1 and CDR2 from the germline V gene are LGHNA and YSLEER. The V and J ends lost 1 base and 0 bases respectively, with 7 bases between them. The CDR3 contains 15 residues. CDR3 DNA: TGCGCCAGCAGCCAAGTTGCTAGCTCCTACAATGAGCAGTTCTTC. This translates into CASSQVASSYNEQFF.